These 12 T cell receptor beta chains were all obtained from the same sample, sequenced in a study of T cell repertoires in Merkel cell carcinoma. The repertoire was sequenced with immunoSEQ multiplex PCR; TCRdb's copy has only in-frame clones and lacks some. Of some 14,000 clones listed, roughly 80% were seen once; the top ten hold 15% to 20%. Specimen: tumor tissue. These receptor sequences come from an adult with Merkel cell carcinoma.

The chain combines TRBV18 with TRBJ2-7; TRBD1 agrees at 10 bases. The V gene's germline CDR1 is KGHSH and CDR2 LQKENI. V shed 3 bases, J shed 5 bases, and the junction held 7 bases outside the gene matches. The CDR3 has 15 amino acids. The DNA of the CDR3 is TGTGCCAGCTCACCTCCGGGACAGGGGTTACACGAGCAGTACTTC. It yields the protein CASSPPGQGLHEQYF.

The chain combines TRBV6-5 with TRBJ1-6; 8 bases line up with TRBD1. Germline V gene lookup returns CDR1 MNHEY and CDR2 SVGAGI. After removal of 2 bases from V and 9 bases from J, the junction contained 6 bases not matched to a gene. The CDR3 consists of 15 residues. The CDR3 bases are TGTGCCAGCAGTTACCAAGGACAGGGTACTTCACCCCTCCACTTT. Translated: CASSYQGQGTSPLHF.

V gene TRBV6-2 or TRBV6-3 combines with J gene TRBJ2-3; D gene ambiguous. Trimming pared 2 bases from V and 6 bases from J, leaving 3 bases between. CDR1 and CDR2 from the germline V gene are MNHEY and SVGEGT. CDR3 size: 11 residues. This chain's CDR3 is CASSYADTQYF. DNA for the CDR3: TGTGCCAGCAGTTACGCCGATACGCAGTATTTT.

The chain is built from TRBV10-3 and TRBJ2-1; no clear D. V lost 6 bases and J 6 bases, leaving 6 bases between the germline ends. This CDR3 comprises 11 residues. Germline CDR1 reads ENHRY; CDR2 reads SYGVKD. CDR3 nucleotide sequence: TGTGCCATCAGGACGTCCAATGAGCAGTTCTTC. This encodes CAIRTSNEQFF.

CDR3 bases: TGCGCCAGCAACGAGGGGGCCACCAAAAACATTCAGTACTTC. It translates to CASNEGATKNIQYF. The V gene is TRBV5-1, the J gene TRBJ2-4, with 7 bases fitting TRBD1. J lost 2 bases, V lost 6 bases, and 5 bases had no gene match. The CDR3 is 14 residues long. Germline V gives CDR1 SGHRS, CDR2 YFSETQ.

The V call is TRBV19, the J call TRBJ1-5; D is possibly TRBD1 (5 bases). This CDR3 is 16 amino acids long. Germline V gene lookup returns CDR1 LNHDA and CDR2 SQIVND (reference sequence). V shed 3 bases and J shed 9 bases, with 21 bases lying between them. The CDR3 reads CASSMEPGHPGGPQHF. The DNA for the CDR3 is TGTGCCAGTAGTATGGAGCCAGGGCATCCTGGTGGGCCCCAGCATTTT. The full variable domain, rest sourced from reference TRBV19 and TRBJ1-5, is DGGITQSPKYLFRKEGQNVTLSCEQNLNHDAMYWYRQDPGQGLRLIYYSQIVNDFQKGDIAEGYSVSREKKESFPLTVTSAQKNPTAFYLCASSMEPGHPGGPQHFGDGTRLSIL.

The chain has TRBV4-2 and TRBJ2-1; TRBD1 aligns across 7 bases. The CDR3 spans 14 residues. Germline V gene data show CDR1 as LGHNA and CDR2 as YNFKEQ. Trimming at V came to 5 bases and at J to 8 bases, leaving 9 bases not matched to a gene. The CDR3 DNA is TGTGCCAGCAGCACTCAACAGGGGAGCGATGAGCAGTTCTTC. Residues: CASSTQQGSDEQFF.

The chain employs TRBV6-2 or TRBV6-3 and TRBJ2-2; maybe TRBD1 (6 bases). V lost 2 bases and J 5 bases, leaving 12 bases between the germline ends. Germline CDR1 MNHEY, CDR2 SVGEGT. The CDR3 is 15 residues long. The CDR3 DNA follows: TGTGCCAGCAGTTACGTACAGGGCCGGACCGGGGAGCTGTTTTTT. Its translation is CASSYVQGRTGELFF.

The chain links TRBV11-3 to TRBJ1-2; unclear D gene. Germline loops: CDR1 SGHNT, CDR2 YENEEA. Deletions cut 3 bases from V and 4 bases from J, with 9 bases between. The CDR3 is 13 residues long. CDR3 protein: CASSFGNSYGYTF. DNA of the CDR3: TGTGCCAGCAGCTTTGGGAATTCCTATGGCTACACCTTC. The variable domain in full, completed from reference TRBV11-3 and TRBJ1-2, reads EAGVVQSPRYKIIEKKQPVAFWCNPISGHNTLYWYLQNLGQGPELLIRYENEEAVDDSQLPKDRFSAERLKGVDSTLKIQPAELGDSAVYLCASSFGNSYGYTFGSGTRLTVV.

This clone occurred a few times. This sequence joins TRBV6-6 and TRBJ1-4; D is perhaps TRBD1 (6 bases). Germline V CDR1 and CDR2: MNHNY, SVGAGI (reference sequence). V shed 10 bases and J shed 8 bases, with 17 bases lying between them. This CDR3 region has 13 residues. The CDR3 loop reads CATLTGRAEKLFF. The CDR3 DNA reads TGTGCCACCCTCACAGGGCGAGCAGAAAAACTGTTTTTT.

V is TRBV29-1 and J is TRBJ2-1; D is unclear. V was trimmed by 3 bases and J by 1 base, leaving 7 bases between them. This CDR3 has 13 residues. Germline V gene sequence: CDR1 SQVTM, CDR2 ANQGSEA. This CDR3 is CSVEGLSYNEQFF. CDR3 DNA sequence: TGCAGCGTTGAGGGTTTATCCTACAATGAGCAGTTCTTC.

V usage is TRBV7-9 and J usage is TRBJ1-1; no clear D. The CDR3 spans 13 residues. Germline CDR1 SEHNR, CDR2 FQNEAQ (reference sequence). Trimming took off 3 bases at V and 2 bases at J, with 7 bases between the two ends. The CDR3 DNA sequence: TGTGCCAGCAGCTTCACAGTTAACACTGAAGCTTTCTTT. It yields the protein CASSFTVNTEAFF.